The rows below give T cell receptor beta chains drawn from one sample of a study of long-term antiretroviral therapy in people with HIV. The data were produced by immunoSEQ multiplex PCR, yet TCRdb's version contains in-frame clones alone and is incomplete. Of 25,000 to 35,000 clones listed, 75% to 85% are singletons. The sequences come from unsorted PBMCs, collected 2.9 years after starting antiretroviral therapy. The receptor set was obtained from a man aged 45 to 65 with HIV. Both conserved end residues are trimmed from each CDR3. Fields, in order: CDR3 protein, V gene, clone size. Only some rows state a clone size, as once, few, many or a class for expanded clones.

CDR3aa: ASSLAGTGGIVGGYT; v_gene: TRBV7-8; abundance: -
CDR3aa: ASSATGINQPQH; v_gene: TRBV19; abundance: -
CDR3aa: ASSSKDRDSYNSPLH; v_gene: TRBV18; abundance: -
CDR3aa: ASSSLLGEAF; v_gene: TRBV5-6; abundance: -
CDR3aa: ASSLGFRESPQETQY; v_gene: TRBV7-9; abundance: -
CDR3aa: ASSIGTGGSASYEQY; v_gene: TRBV27; abundance: few
CDR3aa: ASSSQATSATSGANVLT; v_gene: TRBV7-6; abundance: -
CDR3aa: AYAGVGANVLT; v_gene: TRBV30; abundance: -
CDR3aa: ASSLGQGYYGYT; v_gene: TRBV5-1; abundance: -
CDR3aa: ASSVVGTEAF; v_gene: TRBV25-1; abundance: -
CDR3aa: ASSQALGQSKAF; v_gene: TRBV14; abundance: -
CDR3aa: ASSLAPSTGGSGYEQY; v_gene: TRBV27; abundance: once
CDR3aa: ASSLGAKTYEQY; v_gene: TRBV11-2; abundance: -
CDR3aa: ASKPGGRSYEQY; v_gene: TRBV6-5; abundance: once
CDR3aa: ASSADRQGRETQY; v_gene: TRBV18; abundance: once
CDR3aa: ASSISGGSEETQY; v_gene: TRBV5-1; abundance: -
CDR3aa: ASSPHTYGYT; v_gene: TRBV28; abundance: -
CDR3aa: ASSIAGTGWSV; v_gene: TRBV19; abundance: -
CDR3aa: ASSSTGPHYGYT; v_gene: TRBV27; abundance: -
CDR3aa: ASSPWTDMNTEAF; v_gene: TRBV7-2; abundance: -
CDR3aa: ASSVRSGGARGDTQY; v_gene: TRBV9; abundance: -
CDR3aa: ASGYSGNTIY; v_gene: TRBV25-1; abundance: few
CDR3aa: ASSLTGGIDYSNQPQH; v_gene: TRBV7-9; abundance: -
CDR3aa: ASGWDRSTDTQY; v_gene: TRBV2; abundance: once
CDR3aa: ASSLVVEGVHEQY; v_gene: TRBV5-1; abundance: once
CDR3aa: ASSVDQGLTDTQY; v_gene: TRBV9; abundance: -
CDR3aa: ASSLDRGADTQY; v_gene: TRBV7-2; abundance: -
CDR3aa: ASSQAGGGGEQF; v_gene: TRBV4-1; abundance: -
CDR3aa: ASSYSNGGGETQY; v_gene: TRBV6-5; abundance: -
CDR3aa: AWSIGGGAYEQY; v_gene: TRBV30; abundance: few
CDR3aa: ASSPSRGRGGNYGYT; v_gene: TRBV28; abundance: -
CDR3aa: ASSFGGQLGSYEQY; v_gene: TRBV5-1; abundance: -
CDR3aa: ASSWSGVEKLF; v_gene: TRBV11-2; abundance: -
CDR3aa: ASSEGVNTEAF; v_gene: TRBV2; abundance: once
CDR3aa: ASSDNGQSGELF; v_gene: TRBV6-4; abundance: -
CDR3aa: ASSPSWAAETAYGYT; v_gene: TRBV7-6; abundance: -
CDR3aa: ASRYGASGGGGGELF; v_gene: TRBV2; abundance: -
CDR3aa: AWSLGLASGVSAAQY; v_gene: TRBV30; abundance: -
CDR3aa: ATTGTGQEEQY; v_gene: TRBV10-3; abundance: -
CDR3aa: ASSPQGRETQY; v_gene: TRBV28; abundance: -
CDR3aa: ASSFGQPTDTQY; v_gene: TRBV7-2; abundance: -
CDR3aa: ASSESPEVNGDYTEAF; v_gene: TRBV6-1; abundance: -
CDR3aa: ASSEGQLAKNIQY; v_gene: TRBV6-1; abundance: -
CDR3aa: ASSPDTSGNTIY; v_gene: TRBV11-2; abundance: -
CDR3aa: ASIRDRDREQY; v_gene: TRBV6-1; abundance: -
CDR3aa: ASSPDGAGELF; v_gene: TRBV7-6; abundance: few
CDR3aa: ASSLVGGAEAF; v_gene: TRBV7-8; abundance: -